This T cell receptor beta chain was profiled in a study of T-cell memory formation after mild COVID-19. Looked up from germline, CDR1 is SGHRS and CDR2 is YFSETQ. The CDR3 is made up of 14 amino acids. V was pared by 3 bases and J by 5 bases, with 5 bases of the junction left unmatched. TCR alpha and TCR beta cDNA libraries carrying sample barcodes and UMIs came from 5'RACE with constant-segment primers. From the 5' RACE reads, TCRdb called clonotypes with MiXCR, one entry per CDR3 protein. The sample lists 250,000 to 350,000 distinct CDR3 sequences; under 20% were seen once. The sequence derives from a man younger than 30 who had mild COVID-19 (a few samples of this study predate the infection). Cell type and time point are not known. Sequenced sample: PBMCs or a T cell subset sorted from them (not recorded which). The chain links TRBV5-1 to TRBJ2-1, with TRBD1 matching over 7 bases. In DNA, the CDR3 is TGCGCCAGCAGCTCCTACAGGGGTAACAATGAGCAGTTCTTC. Protein: CASSSYRGNNEQFF.